One sample yielded the 26 T cell receptor beta chains listed below, sequenced in a study of cytomegalovirus exposure and HLA in healthy donors. PCR used 60 Vbeta primers and 13 Jbeta primers. TCRdb's copy holds only in-frame clones and misses some; the assay was immunoSEQ multiplex PCR. The repertoire holds some 180,000 clones, with approximately 82% as singletons. The sequenced sample was PBMCs. All receptors derive from a girl aged 2 to 9 in good health and CMV-seropositive.

A few counts support this clone. V and J are TRBV7-9 and TRBJ2-1; unclear D gene. Trimming stripped 2 bases from V and 4 bases from J, with 6 bases between. The CDR3 spans 13 residues. Looked up from germline, CDR1 is SEHNR and CDR2 is FQNEAQ (reference sequence). For the CDR3, the DNA is TGTGCCAGCAGCTTAAGCGATTACAATGAGCAGTTCTTC. It translates to CASSLSDYNEQFF.

This chain links TRBV5-4 with TRBJ2-3, with TRBD2 identical over 8 bases. This CDR3 has 16 residues. With 1 base clipped from V and 5 bases from J, the junction kept 9 bases outside the gene matches. Looked up from germline, CDR1 is SGHNT and CDR2 is YYREEE (reference sequence). The CDR3 is CASSLNGGGRGDTQYF. The CDR3 DNA follows: TGTGCCAGCAGCTTGAACGGGGGGGGAAGGGGAGATACGCAGTATTTT.

This chain uses TRBV4-1 with TRBJ1-4; D perhaps matches TRBD1 (6 bases). Trimming cost V 4 bases and J 8 bases, with 17 bases left between them. The CDR3 has 15 amino acids. The germline V gene has CDR1 MGHRA and CDR2 YSYEKL. CDR3 nucleotides: TGCGCCAGCAGCCGTCTTGACAGGTTAGGAGAAAAACTGTTTTTT. It yields the protein CASSRLDRLGEKLFF.

The rearrangement links TRBV4-2 to TRBJ2-1; D ambiguous. The V end lost 1 base, the J end lost 10 bases, and 5 bases lay between the germline ends. This CDR3 has 11 residues. Germline CDR1 is LGHNA and CDR2 is YNFKEQ. The CDR3 reads CASSQGGEQFF. The CDR3 DNA follows: TGTGCCAGCAGCCAAGGCGGCGAGCAGTTCTTC.

This chain uses TRBV25-1 with TRBJ1-1, with 7 bases aligning to TRBD1. Germline values: CDR1 MGHDK, CDR2 SYGVNS. J was trimmed by 1 base and V by 10 bases; bases with no gene match: 6. The CDR3 is 13 amino acids. The CDR3 DNA sequence: TGTGCCACTAGGACAGGCGGGAACACTGAAGCTTTCTTT. Its protein product is CATRTGGNTEAFF. Full variable domain (outside the CDR3, taken from reference TRBV25-1 and TRBJ1-1): EADIYQTPRYLVIGTGKKITLECSQTMGHDKMYWYQQDPGMELHLIHYSYGVNSTEKGDLSSESTVSRIRTEHFPLTLESARPSHTSQYLCATRTGGNTEAFFGQGTRLTVV.

This chain uses TRBV7-9 with TRBJ1-1, with 7 bases identical to TRBD1. The CDR3 runs to 15 residues. V trimming: 1 base; J trimming: 1 base; junction bases outside the gene matches: 3. Germline CDR1 is SEHNR and CDR2 is FQNEAQ (reference sequence). In nucleotides, the CDR3 is TGTGCCAGCAGCTTAGACAGGGGATCGAACACTGAAGCTTTCTTT. Translating gives CASSLDRGSNTEAFF.

V gene TRBV5-4 combines with J gene TRBJ1-2, with TRBD1 identical over 8 bases. Germline CDR1 reads SGHNT; CDR2 reads YYREEE (reference sequence). The J segment lost 3 bases and the V segment lost 3 bases, leaving 7 bases of the junction unmatched. The CDR3 has 15 amino acids. The CDR3 sequence: CASSSPDRVYYGYTF. The CDR3 bases are TGTGCCAGCAGCTCCCCGGACAGGGTTTACTATGGCTACACCTTC.

The J gene is TRBJ1-2, the V gene TRBV7-3; the D is unclear. The germline V gene has CDR1 SGHTA and CDR2 FQGTGA. V was pared by 0 bases and J by 3 bases, with 11 bases between. CDR3 length: 15 residues. The CDR3, as DNA: TGTGCCAGCAGCTTAACTGCGGGGAATCACTATGGCTACACCTTC. This translates into CASSLTAGNHYGYTF.

Only a few counts were recorded for this clone. This chain links TRBV25-1 with TRBJ1-5, with D possibly matching TRBD1 (5 bases). V lost 4 bases, J lost 7 bases, and 14 bases lay in between. The CDR3 is 14 residues long. Germline loops: CDR1 MGHDK, CDR2 SYGVNS. CDR3 region: CASSGPGAGQPQHF. CDR3 coding DNA: TGTGCCAGCAGTGGCCCCGGGGCGGGACAGCCCCAGCATTTT. Filled out from reference TRBV25-1 and TRBJ1-5, the complete variable domain reads EADIYQTPRYLVIGTGKKITLECSQTMGHDKMYWYQQDPGMELHLIHYSYGVNSTEKGDLSSESTVSRIRTEHFPLTLESARPSHTSQYLCASSGPGAGQPQHFGDGTRLSIL.

The chain has TRBV6-1 and TRBJ2-5, with 7 bases aligning to TRBD1. J was trimmed by 5 bases and V by 6 bases; bases with no gene match: 9. Germline V gene data show CDR1 as MNHNS and CDR2 as SASEGT. The CDR3 runs to 14 residues. The CDR3 bases are TGTGCCAGCAGGTGGACAGGACAGCGGGAGACCCAGTACTTC. This sequence encodes CASRWTGQRETQYF.

The J gene is TRBJ2-7, the V gene TRBV7-9, with D perhaps TRBD2 (5 bases). The germline V gene encodes CDR1 SEHNR and CDR2 FQNEAQ (reference sequence). This CDR3 contains 12 residues. Trimming shortened V by 5 bases and J by 3 bases, and 8 bases separated the two germline ends. In DNA, the CDR3 is TGTGCCAGCAGCCTCGGGGTCTACGAGCAGTACTTC. This sequence encodes CASSLGVYEQYF.

This clone was found once. The chain joins TRBV7-6 to TRBJ1-2, with a possible D match to TRBD1 (5 bases). CDR3 size: 14 residues. Germline V gives CDR1 SGHVS, CDR2 FNYEAQ. Trimming left V 2 bases short and J 7 bases short, with 14 bases between. CDR3 sequence (DNA): TGTGCCAGCAGCTTATCCGGCGGGGGGGTTGGCTACACCTTC. Protein sequence: CASSLSGGGVGYTF.

This clone was recorded only once. The rearrangement links TRBV15 to TRBJ2-1; the match to TRBD2 covers 7 bases. CDR3 length: 17 residues. Unmatched junction bases numbered 20, after V lost 6 bases and J lost 9 bases. Germline V gene sequence: CDR1 LNHNV, CDR2 YYDKDF (reference sequence). The CDR3 protein is CATSPLFRGTTGGEQFF. The CDR3 DNA sequence: TGTGCCACCAGTCCCCTATTCCGGGGGACTACTGGTGGTGAGCAGTTCTTC.

The chain is built from TRBV10-3 and TRBJ1-2; 8 bases are a match to TRBD1. The germline gives CDR1 ENHRY, CDR2 SYGVKD. The CDR3 consists of 17 residues. V lost 5 bases and J lost 8; bases outside the gene matches: 19. In DNA form, the CDR3 reads TGTGCCATCAGTTTCGCCCGGACAGGGAGGGAAATAGACGGCTACACCTTC. Translation gives CAISFARTGREIDGYTF.

This chain connects TRBV7-8 to TRBJ2-7; TRBD2 matches at 7 bases. Germline V gene lookup returns CDR1 SGHVS and CDR2 FQNEAQ. V shed 5 bases and J 4 bases; nucleotides not matched to a gene: 5. This CDR3 region has 13 residues. For the CDR3, the DNA is TGTGCCAGCAGCCGACTAGCAGAGTACGAGCAGTACTTC. This translates into CASSRLAEYEQYF. Drawing the rest from reference TRBV7-8 and TRBJ2-7, the complete variable domain is GAGVSQSPRYKVAKRGQDVALRCDPISGHVSLFWYQQALGQGPEFLTYFQNEAQLDKSGLPSDRFFAERPEGSVSTLKIQRTQQEDSAVYLCASSRLAEYEQYFGPGTRLTVT.

This clone was seen a single time. This chain uses TRBV9 with TRBJ2-3; 11 nucleotides align to TRBD2. The CDR3 is 16 amino acids. In germline, CDR1 is SGDLS, CDR2 YYNGEE. V lost 0 bases, J lost 4 bases, and 4 bases stayed unmatched. CDR3: CASSVDVAGGADTQYF. CDR3 DNA: TGTGCCAGCAGCGTAGACGTAGCGGGGGGGGCAGATACGCAGTATTTT.

As for this clone: Other nucleotide sequences in the sample specify the same CDR3. This chain joins TRBV27 and TRBJ1-5; D remains ambiguous. The CDR3 contains 13 residues. The germline CDR1 and CDR2 sequences are MNHEY and SMNVEV (reference sequence). V was pared by 4 bases and J by 7 bases, with 11 bases between. The CDR3 here is CASSSGGGQPQHF. DNA for the CDR3: TGTGCCAGCAGTTCGGGTGGCGGGCAGCCCCAGCATTTT.

The chain has TRBV2 and TRBJ1-1, with TRBD1 identical over 8 bases. This CDR3 has 14 residues. V was pared by 9 bases and J by 5 bases, with 11 bases of the junction left unmatched. Germline CDR1 reads SNHLY; CDR2 reads FYNNEI. CDR3 nucleotide sequence: TGTGCCAGGGCGAGAATTACAGGGGGGACTGAAGCTTTCTTT. Its protein is CARARITGGTEAFF.

V usage is TRBV10-3 and J usage is TRBJ2-2; TRBD1 agrees at 7 bases. The V gene's germline CDR1 is ENHRY and CDR2 SYGVKD. The junction had 5 bases not matched to a gene; V was cut back by 10 bases and J by 0 bases. The CDR3 length is 14 residues. This CDR3 reads CASRQGTNTGELFF. The CDR3 nucleotides are TGTGCCAGCAGACAGGGAACGAACACCGGGGAGCTGTTTTTT.

This clone was counted once. The chain carries TRBV7-2 and TRBJ2-7, with 9 nucleotides matching TRBD1. Trimming cost V 2 bases and J 5 bases; bases outside gene matches: 7. This CDR3 has 15 amino acids. CDR1 and CDR2 (germline): SGHTA, FQGNSA. The CDR3 loop is CASSLRGQGINEQYF. The CDR3 DNA reads TGTGCCAGCAGCTTACGAGGACAGGGGATAAACGAGCAGTACTTC.

V usage is TRBV23-1 and J usage is TRBJ1-2, with D perhaps TRBD1 (6 bases). TRBV23-1 is an open reading frame, and its role is uncertain. V lost 6 bases and J lost 12, with 23 bases in between. The CDR3 totals 14 residues. CDR3 in DNA: TGCGCCAGCAGCCACAACCCTGAGAGGGGGTGCCACACCTTC. Protein: CASSHNPERGCHTF.

This chain connects TRBV28 to TRBJ1-2, with D uncertain. The V gene's germline CDR1 is MDHEN and CDR2 SYDVKM. This CDR3 contains 14 residues. For the CDR3, the DNA is TGTGCGGGAGGAGGAGGGATTGGAGGTCTGGGCTACACCTTC. This sequence encodes CAGGGGIGGLGYTF.

The chain recombines TRBV19 with TRBJ2-3; 13 nucleotides align to TRBD2. V shed 5 bases, J shed 3 bases, and the junction held 5 bases outside the gene matches. Germline CDR1 reads LNHDA; CDR2 reads SQIVND (reference sequence). This CDR3 contains 16 residues. CDR3 in DNA: TGTGCCAGTAGTCCTGGACTAGCGGGAGCGACAGATACGCAGTATTTT. It translates to CASSPGLAGATDTQYF.

In this sample, this clone turned up once. The V gene is TRBV18, the J gene TRBJ1-1, with unresolved D. The length of the CDR3 is 15 residues. The germline V and J ends were trimmed by 1 base and 0 bases, with 9 bases remaining between them. Germline V gene lookup returns CDR1 KGHSH and CDR2 LQKENI. CDR3 nucleotide sequence: TGTGCCAGCTCACCACTAAGCGCGTTGAACACTGAAGCTTTCTTT. This encodes CASSPLSALNTEAFF.

The V and J genes are TRBV9 and TRBJ2-7; 7 bases line up with TRBD1. Germline V gives CDR1 SGDLS, CDR2 YYNGEE. Trimming at V came to 3 bases and at J to 1 base, leaving 1 base not matched to a gene. The CDR3 has 13 residues. In DNA, the CDR3 is TGTGCCAGCAGCGGGGGACAGTCCTACGAGCAGTACTTC. Its protein product is CASSGGQSYEQYF.

The rearrangement joins TRBV2 to TRBJ1-2, with 7 bases fitting TRBD1. Germline V CDR1 and CDR2: SNHLY, FYNNEI. V lost 6 bases, J lost 3 bases, and 7 bases stayed unmatched. This CDR3 contains 14 residues. Here the CDR3 reads CASRGAGGYYGYTF. The CDR3 DNA follows: TGTGCCAGCAGGGGAGCAGGGGGGTACTATGGCTACACCTTC.